The 9 T cell receptor beta chains below all came from one sample that was sequenced in a study of blood T cell repertoires in COVID-19. TCRdb keeps only in-frame clones here, not all; method: immunoSEQ multiplex PCR. The sample contains about 210,000 clones, 80% to 90% of which appear only once. The material sequenced was peripheral blood. All receptors come from a man aged 45-65 years with active or convalescent COVID-19.

The sample holds many counts of this clone. The chain uses TRBV3-1 (or the pseudogene TRBV3-2) and TRBJ1-2, with D maybe TRBD1 (5 bases). This CDR3 is built from 12 residues. Looked up from germline, CDR1 is LGHDT and CDR2 is YNNKEL (reference sequence). The V gene lost 0 bases and the J gene lost 14 bases, with 13 bases spanning the gap. As DNA, the CDR3 is TGTGCCAGCAGCCAAGATTCAGGCAGGGAAACCTTC. Its protein product is CASSQDSGRETF.

The V call is TRBV19, the J call TRBJ2-2, with D perhaps TRBD2 (6 bases). The germline V and J ends were trimmed by 5 bases and 4 bases, with 17 bases remaining between them. The CDR3 runs 16 residues. The germline gives CDR1 LNHDA, CDR2 SQIVND (reference sequence). The CDR3 region is CASSAGLTFGTGELFF. The CDR3 bases are TGTGCCAGTAGTGCGGGACTCACCTTTGGCACCGGGGAGCTGTTTTTT.

The genes are TRBV6-5 and TRBJ2-5, with TRBD2 matching over 7 bases. The trim removed 0 bases at V and 5 bases at J, leaving 6 bases unmatched. CDR1 and CDR2 (germline): MNHEY, SVGAGI. This CDR3 is built from 15 residues. The CDR3 DNA is TGTGCCAGCAGTTACTCGTCGCGGGAGTCCGAGACCCAGTACTTC. It yields the protein CASSYSSRESETQYF.

The rearrangement uses TRBV20-1 and TRBJ1-2; possibly TRBD1 for D (5 bases). V dropped 3 bases and J dropped 1 base, with 15 bases sitting between them. The CDR3 is made up of 15 amino acids. Germline V lookup: CDR1 DFQATT, CDR2 SNEGSKA (reference sequence). For the CDR3, the DNA is TGCAGTGCTAGTCCTTACCAGGGTTTTAACTATGGCTACACCTTC. Translation gives CSASPYQGFNYGYTF.

The chain recombines TRBV16 with TRBJ1-1; 8 bases agree with TRBD1. Trimming cost V 2 bases and J 8 bases; bases outside gene matches: 4. The CDR3 has 13 residues. Germline V gene sequence: CDR1 KGHSY, CDR2 FQNENV. The CDR3 here is CASSQLRDREAFF. The CDR3 nucleotides read TGTGCCAGCAGCCAACTCCGGGACAGGGAAGCTTTCTTT.

This sequence joins TRBV7-2 and TRBJ1-2, with D unresolved. There are 13 residues in the CDR3. Germline V lookup: CDR1 SGHTA, CDR2 FQGNSA. V gave up 6 bases and J gave up 4 bases, with 12 bases separating them. For the CDR3, the DNA is TGTGCCAGCAGTCCCTCCCGGGGCTATGGCTACACCTTC. Its protein is CASSPSRGYGYTF.

The chain uses TRBV5-1 and TRBJ2-7, with 8 bases identical to TRBD1. Germline CDR1 SGHRS, CDR2 YFSETQ. After removal of 4 bases from V and 7 bases from J, the junction contained 10 bases not matched to a gene. This CDR3 is built from 14 residues. CDR3 DNA sequence: TGCGCCAGCAGCACCTGGACAGGGAAGGATGAGCAGTACTTC. This encodes CASSTWTGKDEQYF. Looking up the rest from reference TRBV5-1 and TRBJ2-7 gives the full variable domain: KAGVTQTPRYLIKTRGQQVTLSCSPISGHRSVSWYQQTPGQGLQFLFEYFSETQRNKGNFPGRFSGRQFSNSRSEMNVSTLELGDSALYLCASSTWTGKDEQYFGPGTRLTVT.

Concerning this clone itself: This sample also contains other DNA sequences that code for the same CDR3. This chain joins TRBV11-2 and TRBJ1-2; no clear D. The V end was cut by 1 base, the J end by 4 bases, with 4 bases between. This CDR3 contains 12 residues. Germline-derived CDR1 and CDR2 are SGHAT and FQNNGV. CDR3 nucleotides: TGTGCCAGCAGCTTAGGCGTCTATGGCTACACCTTC. This encodes CASSLGVYGYTF.

This chain links TRBV19 with TRBJ1-5; perhaps TRBD1 as D (5 bases). V lost 5 bases to trimming and J lost 6 bases, with 20 bases between them. The CDR3 length is 16 residues. Germline assignment: CDR1 LNHDA and CDR2 SQIVND (reference sequence). CDR3 sequence: CASSRTSVGGGQPQHF. CDR3 nucleotide sequence: TGTGCCAGTAGTCGAACCTCCGTGGGGGGAGGTCAGCCCCAGCATTTT.